This TCR beta chain was retrieved from a study of blood T cell repertoires in COVID-19. Ages ranged from roughly 18 to 95 years, with residence in about two dozen US areas. Recovery among Cohort 3 donors was established by two negative PCRs, clearance, or symptom resolution. Clones were sequenced by immunoSEQ multiplex PCR, and TCRdb holds only the in-frame ones, with some missing. In the table there are about 330,000 clones, 92% of which are singletons. CDR3 length equals 11 residues. Trimming removed 7 bases from V and 6 bases from J, with 10 bases in between. CDR1 SGHVS and CDR2 FQNEAQ come from the germline V gene.

The chain links TRBV7-8 to TRBJ2-7; D is ambiguous. This receptor was obtained from a woman in her 30s who had recovered from COVID-19. Sequencing used PBMCs or T cells enriched from blood (not recorded which). CDR3 sequence: CASTEFGEQYF. CDR3 nucleotides: TGTGCCAGCACCGAGTTCGGCGAGCAGTACTTC.